This is a list of T cell receptor beta chains from one sample in a study of technical replicates of blood from several donors. Profiling relied on immunoSEQ multiplex PCR, and the TCRdb table lists in-frame clones only, not all of them. The sample yields fewer than 85,000 clones, 80% to 95% seen once. Sequences were obtained from T cells isolated from PBMCs. The source of these receptors is a human donor in good health. Each CDR3 is given with its conserved first and last residue. A D gene is named only where the DNA matches it firmly. Clone sizes are given selectively: once, few, many, or a class where the clone is expanded.

17 | once | TRBJ2-5 | TRBV7-9 | TRBD2 | CASSHESRLARRETQYF | TGTGCCAGCAGCCACGAATCACGACTAGCTAGGCGGGAGACCCAGTACTTC
16 | - | TRBJ2-7 | TRBV6-1 | TRBD2 | CASSEAPSGRAYEQYF | TGTGCCAGCAGTGAAGCGCCTAGCGGGAGGGCCTACGAGCAGTACTTC
14 | - | TRBJ2-7 | TRBV7-2 | TRBD1 | CASSRQGATYEQYF | TGTGCCAGCAGTAGACAGGGGGCCACCTACGAGCAGTACTTC
14 | once | TRBJ2-7 | TRBV11-2 | - | CASSAGGRAYEQYF | TGTGCCAGCAGCGCCGGGGGGCGCGCCTACGAGCAGTACTTC
15 | - | TRBJ2-2 | TRBV19 | - | CASSERGPNTGELFF | TGTGCCAGTAGCGAAAGAGGGCCAAACACCGGGGAGCTGTTTTTT
11 | - | TRBJ1-1 | TRBV20-1 | - | CSATGGTEAFF | TGCAGTGCTACCGGAGGCACTGAAGCTTTCTTT
12 | once | TRBJ2-7 | TRBV16 | - | CASSQQGNEQYF | TGTGCCAGCAGCCAACAGGGGAACGAGCAGTACTTC
16 | - | TRBJ2-5 | TRBV4-1 | TRBD2 | CASSLRTSGRLETQYF | TGCGCCAGCAGCCTAAGGACTAGCGGGAGGTTGGAGACCCAGTACTTC
15 | - | TRBJ2-2 | TRBV25-1 | TRBD1 | CASSERGPYTGELFF | TGTGCCAGCAGTGAAAGGGGGCCGTACACCGGGGAGCTGTTTTTT
15 | - | TRBJ2-1 | TRBV7-3 | - | CASSSGTTFYNEQFF | TGTGCCAGCAGCTCCGGGACAACTTTCTACAATGAGCAGTTCTTC
17 | - | TRBJ2-5 | TRBV27 | TRBD1 | CASSLSGDRRSQETQYF | TGTGCCAGCAGTTTATCGGGGGACAGGAGGTCCCAAGAGACCCAGTACTTC
15 | few | TRBJ2-7 | TRBV7-2 | - | CASSRDSGIGYEQYF | TGTGCCAGCAGCCGCGACTCGGGAATCGGCTACGAGCAGTACTTC
14 | - | TRBJ2-4 | TRBV9 | - | CASSVLGLGDIQYF | TGTGCCAGCAGCGTTTTAGGGCTCGGGGACATTCAGTACTTC
13 | - | TRBJ1-2 | TRBV7-3 | TRBD1 | CASSPTRGEGYTF | TGTGCCAGCAGCCCGACCAGGGGGGAAGGCTACACCTTC
15 | - | TRBJ1-4 | TRBV9 | TRBD1 | CASSVAPQGAEKLFF | TGTGCCAGCAGCGTAGCTCCACAGGGGGCCGAAAAACTGTTTTTT
16 | once | TRBJ1-5 | TRBV6-1 | - | CASSEAGRVSNQPQHF | TGTGCCAGCAGTGAAGCGGGCAGGGTGAGCAATCAGCCCCAGCATTTT
16 | - | TRBJ2-5 | TRBV30 | TRBD2 | CAWSVQREIGKETQYF | TGTGCCTGGAGTGTACAGCGGGAGATTGGTAAAGAGACCCAGTACTTC
15 | - | TRBJ2-7 | TRBV6-5 | - | CASSYGFGDTYEQYF | TGTGCCAGCAGTTACGGTTTTGGGGACACCTACGAGCAGTACTTC
14 | - | TRBJ2-1 | TRBV11-2 | TRBD1 | CASQTGTAYNEQFF | TGTGCCAGCCAAACCGGGACAGCATACAATGAGCAGTTCTTC
13 | few | TRBJ2-1 | TRBV7-2 | - | CASSSDFYNEQFF | TGTGCCAGCAGCTCGGACTTTTACAATGAGCAGTTCTTC
14 | - | TRBJ2-5 | TRBV9 | - | CASSVVANRETQYF | TGTGCCAGCAGCGTAGTTGCGAATCGGGAGACCCAGTACTTC
16 | - | TRBJ2-1 | TRBV5-1 | - | CASSLEGGQGGSEQFF | TGCGCCAGCAGCTTGGAGGGCGGACAGGGAGGGAGTGAGCAGTTCTTC